Detailed here is one T cell receptor beta chain. Its antigen is still unknown. These data come from a study of OX40 agonist ivuxolimab in advanced cancers. In the study overall: Patients received ivuxolimab, an agonistic anti-OX40 (CD134) antibody. Antecedent anti-PD-1, anti-PD-L1 or anti-CTLA-4 therapy was permissible, with 35% to 40% having received some.

The V end lost 2 bases, the J end lost 6 bases, and 11 bases lay between the germline ends. The CDR3 spans 14 residues. Per germline, CDR1 MNHEY and CDR2 SVGAGI. The data were produced by immunoSEQ multiplex PCR, yet TCRdb's version contains in-frame clones alone and is incomplete. Altogether 65,000 to 75,000 clones are present, 85% being singletons, with the ten largest covering about 0.82%. Study-level findings and limits: The mean number of expanded clones was higher in CD8+ T cells than in CD4+. Undetermined was the antigen specificity of the expanded peripheral T cells.

This rearrangement joins TRBV6-5 to TRBJ1-5; possible D gene TRBD1, 5 bases. This TCR was sampled from an adult with an advanced solid tumor such as melanoma, head and neck, liver or kidney cancer. The specimen comprised CD4+ or CD8+ T cells sorted from blood, sampled in a trial of the OX40 agonist ivuxolimab. CDR3 in DNA: TGTGCCAGCAGTTACGCGGGGGTAGGTCAGCCCCAGCATTTT. It yields the protein CASSYAGVGQPQHF.